This T cell receptor beta chain was recovered during a study of T cell responses to AZD1222 COVID-19 vaccine. General study results and limits: Clonal diversity may have been underestimated, and the donors were mostly white British, with more females than males.

TCRdb's table, derived via immunoSEQ multiplex PCR, lists solely in-frame clones and lacks some. The sample lists about 190,000 clones; about 90% were seen once. Unmatched junction bases numbered 4, after V lost 2 bases and J lost 8 bases. The CDR3 spans 13 residues. Per the germline V gene, CDR1 is LGHNA and CDR2 is YSLEER. The sample holds a few counts of this clone. The antigen remains unidentified. Specimen: peripheral blood, collected on day 0 of MenACWY control vaccination. This sequence originates from an adult in good health. The rearrangement uses TRBV4-3 and TRBJ1-2; 8 positions agree with TRBD1. The CDR3 loop reads CASSQQGAEGYTF. DNA of the CDR3: TGCGCCAGCAGCCAACAGGGGGCAGAAGGCTACACCTTC.